These T cell receptor beta chains were read from a single sample in a study of beta chain features in type 1 diabetes. Profiled with immunoSEQ multiplex PCR; TCRdb holds only in-frame clones, not every one. The sample holds fewer than 250,000 clones, about 14% seen once. Sequencing input: naive CD4+ T cells from blood. Source of these receptors: a middle-aged woman in good health. Both conserved end residues are part of each CDR3. D genes are given only for firm matches. Not every row has a clone size; where given, it reads once, few, many or a size class.

D gene: TRBD1; V gene: TRBV23-1; clone size: many; J gene: TRBJ2-2; CDR3 protein: CASSPGQGDTGELFF; CDR3 DNA: TGCGCCAGCAGTCCCGGACAGGGGGACACCGGGGAGCTGTTTTTT
D gene: TRBD1; V gene: TRBV18; clone size: few; J gene: TRBJ2-7; CDR3 protein: CASSQGQGNYEQYF; CDR3 DNA: TGTGCCAGCTCACAGGGACAGGGGAACTACGAGCAGTACTTC
D gene: .; V gene: TRBV2; clone size: .; J gene: TRBJ1-1; CDR3 protein: CASSDHLTGGTEAFF; CDR3 DNA: TGTGCCAGCAGTGATCACCTCACTGGGGGGACTGAAGCTTTCTTT
D gene: .; V gene: TRBV4-2; clone size: few; J gene: TRBJ1-1; CDR3 protein: CASSQGAGRGKNTEAFF; CDR3 DNA: TGTGCCAGCAGCCAAGGCGCAGGGAGGGGGAAAAACACTGAAGCTTTCTTT
D gene: .; V gene: TRBV6-5; clone size: .; J gene: TRBJ2-5; CDR3 protein: CASSPWGAGGETQYF; CDR3 DNA: TGTGCCAGCAGTCCGTGGGGGGCAGGGGGAGAGACCCAGTACTTC
D gene: .; V gene: TRBV2; clone size: few; J gene: TRBJ1-5; CDR3 protein: CASSERGLAQHF; CDR3 DNA: TGTGCCAGCAGTGAACGCGGACTGGCCCAGCATTTT
D gene: .; V gene: TRBV4-2; clone size: .; J gene: TRBJ2-7; CDR3 protein: CASSQGPGYEQYF; CDR3 DNA: TGTGCCAGCAGCCAAGGTCCCGGGTACGAGCAGTACTTC
D gene: .; V gene: TRBV6-6; clone size: few; J gene: TRBJ2-5; CDR3 protein: CASSYSRSQETQYF; CDR3 DNA: TGTGCCAGCAGTTACTCGAGGTCTCAAGAGACCCAGTACTTC
D gene: .; V gene: TRBV18; clone size: .; J gene: TRBJ1-5; CDR3 protein: CASSPFSGKENQPQHF; CDR3 DNA: TGTGCCAGCTCACCATTTTCAGGGAAGGAAAATCAGCCCCAGCATTTT
D gene: TRBD1; V gene: TRBV4-3; clone size: .; J gene: TRBJ2-2; CDR3 protein: CASTRDRGYTGELFF; CDR3 DNA: TGCGCCAGCACCCGGGACAGGGGTTACACCGGGGAGCTGTTTTTT
D gene: .; V gene: TRBV5-5; clone size: few; J gene: TRBJ1-2; CDR3 protein: CASSFGTRTNYGYTF; CDR3 DNA: TGTGCCAGCAGTTTCGGGACAAGAACTAACTATGGCTACACCTTC
D gene: .; V gene: TRBV29-1; clone size: few; J gene: TRBJ2-1; CDR3 protein: CSAKKGPGRSEIYNEQFF; CDR3 DNA: TGCAGCGCCAAAAAGGGGCCCGGGCGATCTGAGATCTACAATGAGCAGTTCTTC
D gene: TRBD1; V gene: TRBV10-3; clone size: few; J gene: TRBJ2-2; CDR3 protein: CAISSQGARLGELFF; CDR3 DNA: TGTGCCATCAGCTCACAGGGGGCGCGACTCGGGGAGCTGTTTTTT
D gene: .; V gene: TRBV10-1; clone size: few; J gene: TRBJ2-7; CDR3 protein: CASSDQGLDGEQYF; CDR3 DNA: TGCGCCAGCAGTGACCAGGGCCTCGACGGCGAGCAGTACTTC
D gene: .; V gene: TRBV10-3; clone size: .; J gene: TRBJ1-4; CDR3 protein: CAIRDSYATNEKLFF; CDR3 DNA: TGTGCCATCAGGGACAGTTATGCAACTAATGAAAAACTGTTTTTT
D gene: .; V gene: TRBV9; clone size: few; J gene: TRBJ2-3; CDR3 protein: CASSAGGSTGTDTQYF; CDR3 DNA: TGTGCCAGCAGCGCTGGTGGGTCGACAGGCACAGATACGCAGTATTTT
D gene: .; V gene: TRBV2; clone size: .; J gene: TRBJ1-1; CDR3 protein: CASSENSPEAFF; CDR3 DNA: TGTGCCAGCAGTGAAAACAGCCCTGAAGCTTTCTTT
D gene: .; V gene: TRBV9; clone size: few; J gene: TRBJ2-1; CDR3 protein: CASSISEGYNEQFF; CDR3 DNA: TGTGCCAGCAGCATTAGTGAGGGCTACAATGAGCAGTTCTTC
D gene: TRBD2; V gene: TRBV13; clone size: .; J gene: TRBJ2-7; CDR3 protein: CASIKRGGYEQYF; CDR3 DNA: TGTGCCAGCATCAAGCGGGGGGGATACGAGCAGTACTTC
D gene: .; V gene: TRBV11-2; clone size: few; J gene: TRBJ1-1; CDR3 protein: CASSLVFGRAGTEAFF; CDR3 DNA: TGTGCCAGCAGCTTAGTGTTCGGTCGGGCGGGGACTGAAGCTTTCTTT
D gene: TRBD2; V gene: TRBV23-1; clone size: .; J gene: TRBJ2-7; CDR3 protein: CARGGRVYEQYF; CDR3 DNA: TGCGCCCGGGGGGGCAGGGTCTACGAGCAGTACTTC
D gene: .; V gene: TRBV20-1; clone size: .; J gene: TRBJ1-1; CDR3 protein: CSAAEREKTFF; CDR3 DNA: TGCAGTGCTGCGGAGAGAGAAAAAACTTTCTTT
D gene: TRBD1; V gene: TRBV5-1; clone size: few; J gene: TRBJ2-4; CDR3 protein: CASRPQPGQGANWWRNIQYF; CDR3 DNA: TGCGCCAGCAGACCACAACCGGGACAGGGGGCGAATTGGTGGAGAAACATTCAGTACTTC
D gene: .; V gene: TRBV5-1; clone size: .; J gene: TRBJ1-1; CDR3 protein: CASSLETSGGTEAFF; CDR3 DNA: TGCGCCAGCAGCTTGGAAACATCGGGGGGCACTGAAGCTTTCTTT
D gene: TRBD2; V gene: TRBV7-2; clone size: .; J gene: TRBJ2-3; CDR3 protein: CASSSRAGRLTADTQYF; CDR3 DNA: TGTGCCAGCAGCTCACGAGCGGGGCGCCTCACTGCAGATACGCAGTATTTT
D gene: .; V gene: TRBV5-1; clone size: few; J gene: TRBJ2-4; CDR3 protein: CASAPGVAKNIQYF; CDR3 DNA: TGCGCCAGCGCTCCGGGAGTAGCCAAAAACATTCAGTACTTC
D gene: TRBD1; V gene: TRBV6-6; clone size: .; J gene: TRBJ2-3; CDR3 protein: CASSLDRVNADTQYF; CDR3 DNA: TGTGCCAGCAGTCTTGACAGGGTGAATGCAGATACGCAGTATTTT
D gene: TRBD2; V gene: TRBV9; clone size: .; J gene: TRBJ2-1; CDR3 protein: CASSVGTSGGGSLFF; CDR3 DNA: TGTGCCAGCAGCGTAGGTACTAGCGGGGGGGGAAGTCTGTTCTTC
D gene: .; V gene: TRBV27; clone size: few; J gene: TRBJ2-1; CDR3 protein: CASSTPSQLQFF; CDR3 DNA: TGTGCCAGCAGTACACCATCGCAGTTACAGTTCTTC
D gene: .; V gene: TRBV4-3; clone size: .; J gene: TRBJ1-4; CDR3 protein: CASSQGEDWGGEKLFF; CDR3 DNA: TGCGCCAGCAGCCAAGGGGAGGATTGGGGAGGTGAAAAACTGTTTTTT
D gene: .; V gene: TRBV18; clone size: .; J gene: TRBJ2-7; CDR3 protein: CASSPPTGREQYF; CDR3 DNA: TGTGCCAGCTCACCCCCGACAGGGAGGGAGCAGTACTTC
D gene: .; V gene: TRBV7-2; clone size: .; J gene: TRBJ1-1; CDR3 protein: CASSLGGFAEAFF; CDR3 DNA: TGTGCCAGCAGCCTGGGAGGGTTTGCTGAAGCTTTCTTT
D gene: TRBD2; V gene: TRBV9; clone size: .; J gene: TRBJ2-1; CDR3 protein: CASSVALAGGVSEQFF; CDR3 DNA: TGTGCCAGCAGCGTAGCTCTAGCGGGGGGTGTCAGTGAGCAGTTCTTC
D gene: .; V gene: TRBV6-5; clone size: .; J gene: TRBJ1-1; CDR3 protein: CASNRGSRTEAFF; CDR3 DNA: TGTGCCAGCAACCGGGGTAGTAGGACTGAAGCTTTCTTT
D gene: .; V gene: TRBV25-1; clone size: .; J gene: TRBJ2-7; CDR3 protein: CASSEYTREQYF; CDR3 DNA: TGTGCCAGCAGTGAATATACGAGGGAGCAGTACTTC
D gene: TRBD2; V gene: TRBV9; clone size: few; J gene: TRBJ2-7; CDR3 protein: CASSIRLAGEQYF; CDR3 DNA: TGTGCCAGCAGCATACGACTAGCGGGCGAGCAGTACTTC
D gene: TRBD1; V gene: TRBV19; clone size: .; J gene: TRBJ1-1; CDR3 protein: CASSPLDRLNTEAFF; CDR3 DNA: TGTGCCAGTAGTCCCCTGGACAGGTTGAACACTGAAGCTTTCTTT
D gene: TRBD1; V gene: TRBV13; clone size: few; J gene: TRBJ2-7; CDR3 protein: CASSLLTGGLYEQYF; CDR3 DNA: TGTGCCAGCAGCTTACTTACAGGGGGACTCTACGAGCAGTACTTC
D gene: TRBD1; V gene: TRBV29-1; clone size: few; J gene: TRBJ2-1; CDR3 protein: CSVEAQDRKQFF; CDR3 DNA: TGCAGCGTTGAAGCTCAGGACAGGAAGCAGTTCTTC
D gene: TRBD1; V gene: TRBV6-6; clone size: .; J gene: TRBJ1-6; CDR3 protein: CASRLGGQNSPLHF; CDR3 DNA: TGTGCCAGCAGACTAGGGGGCCAGAATTCACCCCTCCACTTT
D gene: .; V gene: TRBV18; clone size: .; J gene: TRBJ2-6; CDR3 protein: CASSPLGAGANVLTF; CDR3 DNA: TGTGCCAGCTCACCTTTGGGAGCTGGGGCCAACGTCCTGACTTTC
D gene: TRBD1; V gene: TRBV7-2; clone size: .; J gene: TRBJ1-6; CDR3 protein: CASSFTLDRVSPLHF; CDR3 DNA: TGTGCCAGCAGCTTCACCTTGGACAGGGTATCACCCCTCCACTTT
D gene: .; V gene: TRBV5-6; clone size: .; J gene: TRBJ2-2; CDR3 protein: CASSFRGAGTGELFF; CDR3 DNA: TGTGCCAGCAGCTTCAGGGGGGCGGGCACCGGGGAGCTGTTTTTT
D gene: .; V gene: TRBV6-4; clone size: .; J gene: TRBJ2-1; CDR3 protein: CAGTPVGLTYNEQFF; CDR3 DNA: TGTGCCGGCACCCCCGTGGGCCTGACCTACAATGAGCAGTTCTTC
D gene: TRBD2; V gene: TRBV7-6; clone size: .; J gene: TRBJ2-2; CDR3 protein: CASSLAGTSLTGELFF; CDR3 DNA: TGTGCCAGCAGCTTAGCCGGGACTAGCCTCACCGGGGAGCTGTTTTTT
D gene: .; V gene: TRBV4-1; clone size: .; J gene: TRBJ2-7; CDR3 protein: CASSLRDSGSYEQYF; CDR3 DNA: TGCGCCAGCAGCCTCCGGGACTCAGGCTCCTACGAGCAGTACTTC
D gene: TRBD1; V gene: TRBV5-1; clone size: .; J gene: TRBJ1-1; CDR3 protein: CASSLNNRGIRDTEAFF; CDR3 DNA: TGCGCCAGCAGCTTGAATAACAGGGGGATCAGGGACACTGAAGCTTTCTTT
D gene: .; V gene: TRBV19; clone size: .; J gene: TRBJ2-7; CDR3 protein: CASSSVSYEQYF; CDR3 DNA: TGTGCCAGTAGTTCGGTCTCCTACGAGCAGTACTTC
D gene: TRBD1; V gene: TRBV5-4; clone size: few; J gene: TRBJ1-6; CDR3 protein: CASSPEGRGNSPLHF; CDR3 DNA: TGTGCCAGCAGCCCCGAAGGCAGGGGGAATTCACCCCTCCACTTT
D gene: TRBD2; V gene: TRBV5-1; clone size: few; J gene: TRBJ2-3; CDR3 protein: CASRNSGGSDTQYF; CDR3 DNA: TGCGCCAGCAGAAATAGCGGGGGTTCAGATACGCAGTATTTT
D gene: .; V gene: TRBV11-2; clone size: few; J gene: TRBJ2-7; CDR3 protein: CASSLEVYEQYF; CDR3 DNA: TGTGCCAGCAGCTTAGAAGTTTACGAGCAGTACTTC
D gene: TRBD1; V gene: TRBV7-2; clone size: few; J gene: TRBJ1-2; CDR3 protein: CASSLDRGETF; CDR3 DNA: TGTGCCAGCAGCTTAGACAGGGGAGAAACCTTC
D gene: .; V gene: TRBV5-8; clone size: few; J gene: TRBJ2-5; CDR3 protein: CASSLAKYF; CDR3 DNA: TGTGCCAGCAGCTTGGCCAAATACTTC
D gene: .; V gene: TRBV4-2; clone size: .; J gene: TRBJ2-3; CDR3 protein: CASSQDVSGTSTDTQYF; CDR3 DNA: TGTGCCAGCAGCCAAGACGTTAGCGGTACTAGCACAGATACGCAGTATTTT
D gene: TRBD2; V gene: TRBV4-2; clone size: .; J gene: TRBJ2-3; CDR3 protein: CASSPSGSGTQYF; CDR3 DNA: TGTGCCAGCAGCCCTAGCGGGTCAGGTACGCAGTATTTT
D gene: TRBD2; V gene: TRBV7-9; clone size: few; J gene: TRBJ2-7; CDR3 protein: CASSLWGGKYFYEQYF; CDR3 DNA: TGTGCCAGCAGCTTATGGGGGGGAAAATACTTCTACGAGCAGTACTTC
D gene: .; V gene: TRBV18; clone size: .; J gene: TRBJ2-3; CDR3 protein: CASSQRTANTDTQYF; CDR3 DNA: TGTGCCAGCTCACAAAGGACAGCAAACACAGATACGCAGTATTTT